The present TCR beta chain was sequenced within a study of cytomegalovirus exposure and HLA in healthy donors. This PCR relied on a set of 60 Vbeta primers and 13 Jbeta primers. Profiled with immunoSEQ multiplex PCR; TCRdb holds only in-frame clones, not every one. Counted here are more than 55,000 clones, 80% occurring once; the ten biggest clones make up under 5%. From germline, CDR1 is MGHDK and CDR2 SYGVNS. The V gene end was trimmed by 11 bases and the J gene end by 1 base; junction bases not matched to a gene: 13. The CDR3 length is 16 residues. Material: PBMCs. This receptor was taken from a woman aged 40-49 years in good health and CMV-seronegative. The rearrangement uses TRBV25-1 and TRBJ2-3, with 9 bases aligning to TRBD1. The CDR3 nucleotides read TGTGCCCTGCGTGGGGGGACAGGGATGGGCACAGATACGCAGTATTTT. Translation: CALRGGTGMGTDTQYF.